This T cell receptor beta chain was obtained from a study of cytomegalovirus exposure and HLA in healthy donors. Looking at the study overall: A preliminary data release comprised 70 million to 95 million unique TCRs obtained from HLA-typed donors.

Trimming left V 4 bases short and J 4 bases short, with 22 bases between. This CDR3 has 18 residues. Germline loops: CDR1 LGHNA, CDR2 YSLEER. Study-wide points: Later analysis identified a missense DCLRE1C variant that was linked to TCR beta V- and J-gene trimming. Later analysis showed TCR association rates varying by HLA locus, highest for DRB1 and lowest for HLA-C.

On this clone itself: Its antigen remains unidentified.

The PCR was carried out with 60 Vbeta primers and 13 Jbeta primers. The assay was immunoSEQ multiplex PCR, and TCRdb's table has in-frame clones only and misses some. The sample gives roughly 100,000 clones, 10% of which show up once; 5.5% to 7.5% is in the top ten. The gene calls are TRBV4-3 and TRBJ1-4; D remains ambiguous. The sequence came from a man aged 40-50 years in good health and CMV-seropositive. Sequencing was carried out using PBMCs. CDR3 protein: CASSPISGIGRLNEKLFF. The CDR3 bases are TGCGCCAGCAGCCCCATAAGTGGCATAGGGAGACTTAATGAAAAACTGTTTTTT.